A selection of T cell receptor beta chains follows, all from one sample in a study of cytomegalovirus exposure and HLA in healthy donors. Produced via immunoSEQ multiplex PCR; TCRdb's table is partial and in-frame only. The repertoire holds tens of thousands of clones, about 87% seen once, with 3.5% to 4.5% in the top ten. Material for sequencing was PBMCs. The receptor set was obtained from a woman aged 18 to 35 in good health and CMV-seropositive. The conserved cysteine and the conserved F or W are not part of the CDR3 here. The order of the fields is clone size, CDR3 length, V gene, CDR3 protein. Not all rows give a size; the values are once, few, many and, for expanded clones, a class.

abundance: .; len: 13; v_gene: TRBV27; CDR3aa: ASSLLPSGQETQY
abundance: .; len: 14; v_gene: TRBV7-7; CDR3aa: ASSLDLAGGQETQY
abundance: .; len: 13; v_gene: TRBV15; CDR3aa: ATSRDLAGAETQY
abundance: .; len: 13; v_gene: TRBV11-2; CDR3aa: ASSPDRSRLGEQY
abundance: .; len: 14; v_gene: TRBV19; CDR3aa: ASRTQGMGSYNEQF
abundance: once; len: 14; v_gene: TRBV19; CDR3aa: ASRDGTGTGGTEAF
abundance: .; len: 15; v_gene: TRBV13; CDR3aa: ASSLAPRRGRRNEQY
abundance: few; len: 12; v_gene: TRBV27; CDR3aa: ASSLLEGSTEAF
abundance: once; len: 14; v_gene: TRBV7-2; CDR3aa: ASSTRTSGRVNEQF
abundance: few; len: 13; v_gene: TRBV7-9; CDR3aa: ASSLGAWVLDIQY
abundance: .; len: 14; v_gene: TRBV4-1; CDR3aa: ASSQGQGLSNEKLF
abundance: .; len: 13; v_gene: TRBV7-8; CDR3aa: ASSLEAGGTYEQY
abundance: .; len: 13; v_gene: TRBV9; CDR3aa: ASSVATGMNTEAF
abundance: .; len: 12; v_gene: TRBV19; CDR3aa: ASSIGTQNTEAF
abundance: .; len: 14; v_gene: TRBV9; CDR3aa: ASSPMTAASGNTIY
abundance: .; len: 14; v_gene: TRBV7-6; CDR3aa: ASSLLRAGDYNEQF
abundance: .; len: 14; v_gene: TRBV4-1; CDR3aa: ASSRTGAGASTEAF
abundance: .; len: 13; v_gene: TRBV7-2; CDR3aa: ASSRQGQGARGYT
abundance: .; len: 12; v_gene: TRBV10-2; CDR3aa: ASSEGGGQYEQY
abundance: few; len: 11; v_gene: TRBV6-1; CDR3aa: ASKLGEVQPQH
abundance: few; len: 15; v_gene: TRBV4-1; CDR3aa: ASSQVRGKTLPGELF
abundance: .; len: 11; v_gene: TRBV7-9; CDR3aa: ASSQGRVHEQY
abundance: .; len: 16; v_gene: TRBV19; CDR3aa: ASSIVGAGYYSNQPQH
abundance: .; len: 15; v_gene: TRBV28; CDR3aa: ASQLDRAATGVSGYT
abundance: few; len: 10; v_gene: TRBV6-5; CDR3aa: ASSSDRGEQY
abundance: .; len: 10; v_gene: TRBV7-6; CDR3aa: ASSLTDYEQY
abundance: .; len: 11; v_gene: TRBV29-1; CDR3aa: SAAGLDGETQY
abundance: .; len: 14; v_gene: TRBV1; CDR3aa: TSSQVRKVGSYEQY
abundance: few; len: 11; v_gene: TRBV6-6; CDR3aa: ASSWTAQETQY
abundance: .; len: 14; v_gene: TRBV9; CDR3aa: ASSGNRGQRSSTQY
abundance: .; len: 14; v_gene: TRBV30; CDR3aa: AWSAIGTGGGQPQH
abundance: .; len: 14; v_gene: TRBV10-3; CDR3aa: AISEVRIQDTGELF
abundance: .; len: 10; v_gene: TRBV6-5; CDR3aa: ASSTRGDEQY
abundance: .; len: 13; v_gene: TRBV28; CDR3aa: ASSLGWDSNQPQH
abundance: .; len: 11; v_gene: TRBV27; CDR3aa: ASSPNPSGSQY
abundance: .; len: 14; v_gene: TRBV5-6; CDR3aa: ASSFSGQGAAGELF
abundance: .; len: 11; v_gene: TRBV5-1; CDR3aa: ASSFTGGRGYT
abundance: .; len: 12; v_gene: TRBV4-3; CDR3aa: ASSQEFQKNIQY
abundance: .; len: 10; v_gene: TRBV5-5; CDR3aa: ASSHTGDTQY
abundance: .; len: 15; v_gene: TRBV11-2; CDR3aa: ASSLLTGLASTDTQY
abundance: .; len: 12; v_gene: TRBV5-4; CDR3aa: ASSPGLRKETQY